The sequence of this TCR beta chain was determined in a study of T cells in Graves' hyperthyroidism and ophthalmopathy. Study-wide points: Most thyroid clonotypes expanded above 0.001 were also detected in blood. Before onset, ophthalmopathy was predicted by the model a median roughly 6.4 months earlier.

RNA transcripts gave rise to amplified TCR beta CDR3 regions. An initial round of RT-PCR targeting the TCR CDR3 relied on the HTBI primer set. TCRdb used MiXCR to reprocess the multiplex PCR reads, holding one entry per CDR3 protein. The table records 500,000 to 600,000 distinct CDR3 sequences, around 42% of them present only once. A remark on this clonotype: The antigen is not known.

Germline trimming cut 4 bases from V and 1 base from J; bases unmatched to any gene: 13. There are 17 residues in the CDR3. Germline CDR1 reads SGHRS; CDR2 reads YFSETQ. The receptor's source is a woman aged 18-35 years with Graves' hyperthyroidism. V is TRBV5-1 and J is TRBJ1-1; 7 nucleotides agree with TRBD1. Source material: peripheral blood or thyroid tissue (not recorded which). CDR3: CASSPNPYRGGNTEAFF. CDR3 coding DNA: TGCGCCAGCAGCCCAAATCCCTACAGGGGAGGGAACACTGAAGCTTTCTTT.